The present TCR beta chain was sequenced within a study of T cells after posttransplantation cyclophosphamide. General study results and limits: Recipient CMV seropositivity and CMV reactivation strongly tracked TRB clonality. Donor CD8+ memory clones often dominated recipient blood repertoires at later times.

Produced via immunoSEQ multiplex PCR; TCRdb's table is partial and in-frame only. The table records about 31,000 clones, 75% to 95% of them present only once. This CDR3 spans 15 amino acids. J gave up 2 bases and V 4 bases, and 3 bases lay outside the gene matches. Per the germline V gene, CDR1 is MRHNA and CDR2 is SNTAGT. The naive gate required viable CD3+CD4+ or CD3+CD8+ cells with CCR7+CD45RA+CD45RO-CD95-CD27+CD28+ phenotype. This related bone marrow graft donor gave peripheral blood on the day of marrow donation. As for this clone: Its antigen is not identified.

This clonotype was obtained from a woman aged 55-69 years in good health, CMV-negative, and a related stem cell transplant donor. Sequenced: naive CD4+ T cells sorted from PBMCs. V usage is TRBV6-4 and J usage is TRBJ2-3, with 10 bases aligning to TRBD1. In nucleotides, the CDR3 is TGTGCCAGCAGTGTAGGGACAGGGGTCACAGATACGCAGTATTTT. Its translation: CASSVGTGVTDTQYF.